The 32 T cell receptor beta chains listed next were all sequenced from one sample in a study of shared clonotypes between healthy human individuals. Produced via immunoSEQ multiplex PCR; TCRdb's table is partial and in-frame only. The sample lists about 2.3 million clones, around 90% occurring once. The sample consisted of naive CD4+ T cells from PBMCs. Specified subset: CD45RA+ positively selected. These TCRs come from a man between 18 and 29 years old in good health. Some clones in this sample may be carry-over from other donors' samples.

The chain recombines TRBV18 with TRBJ1-3; D perhaps matches TRBD1 (5 bases). This CDR3 spans 15 amino acids. Trimming stripped 6 bases from V and 2 bases from J, with 14 bases between. CDR1 and CDR2 (germline): KGHSH, LQKENI. The CDR3: CASSPARQTGNTIYF. Written as DNA, the CDR3 is TGTGCCAGCTCTCCCGCCCGACAGACTGGAAACACCATATATTTT.

Notes on this clone: Within the sample, other DNA sequences also encode this same CDR3. The chain employs TRBV19 and TRBJ2-1; D gene unclear. The CDR3 is made up of 13 amino acids. The V end was cut by 3 bases, the J end by 4 bases, with 7 bases between. Germline V lookup: CDR1 LNHDA, CDR2 SQIVND (reference sequence). The CDR3: CASSIGSYNEQFF. The DNA for the CDR3 is TGTGCCAGTAGTATCGGCAGTTACAATGAGCAGTTCTTC.

The chain has TRBV4-1 and TRBJ2-2; tentatively, D is TRBD1 (5 bases). V shed 3 bases and J shed 2 bases, with 7 bases lying between them. From germline, CDR1 is MGHRA and CDR2 YSYEKL. The CDR3 contains 14 residues. CDR3 loop: CASSQDTNTGELFF. DNA of the CDR3: TGCGCCAGCAGCCAGGACACCAACACCGGGGAGCTGTTTTTT.

The chain recombines TRBV7-2 with TRBJ1-2; 10 bases map to TRBD1. V gave up 3 bases and J gave up 4 bases; unmatched junction bases: 5. CDR1 and CDR2 (germline): SGHTA, FQGNSA. This CDR3 has 15 amino acids. In DNA, the CDR3 is TGTGCCAGCAGCTTGGGACAGGGGCGGGTCTATGGCTACACCTTC. Protein product: CASSLGQGRVYGYTF.

This chain uses TRBV7-9 with TRBJ1-1, with no clear D. Trimming took 5 bases from V and 0 from J, leaving 7 bases between them. The germline CDR1 and CDR2 sequences are SEHNR and FQNEAQ (reference sequence). This CDR3 region has 13 residues. This CDR3 is CASSAQVNTEAFF. CDR3 DNA sequence: TGTGCCAGCAGCGCCCAAGTGAACACTGAAGCTTTCTTT.

The rearrangement joins TRBV4-1 to TRBJ2-2; no firm D call. Germline V gives CDR1 MGHRA, CDR2 YSYEKL. The CDR3 extends over 19 amino acids. V was clipped by 0 bases and J by 3 bases, with 20 bases between them. CDR3 DNA sequence: TGCGCCAGCAGCCAAGATCGTCTCGAACCGAGACCATACACCGGGGAGCTGTTTTTT. It encodes CASSQDRLEPRPYTGELFF.

The chain has TRBV27 and TRBJ1-5; D uncertain. CDR1 is MNHEY and CDR2 is SMNVEV in the germline V gene (reference sequence). Trimming took off 5 bases at V and 7 bases at J, with 12 bases between the two ends. The length of the CDR3 is 13 residues. Written as DNA, the CDR3 is TGTGCCAGCAGTCCCTCCAGACCACAGCCCCAGCATTTT. Encoded protein: CASSPSRPQPQHF.

This clone was counted once. V gene TRBV5-4 combines with J gene TRBJ1-4; TRBD1 matches 9 bases. The CDR3 sequence is 15 residues long. V lost 4 bases, J lost 7 bases, and 8 bases stayed unmatched. Germline loops: CDR1 SGHNT, CDR2 YYREEE (reference sequence). Here the CDR3 DNA reads TGTGCCAGCAGCCCAAGGGGACAGGGAGGTGAAAAACTGTTTTTT. This translates into CASSPRGQGGEKLFF.

The chain uses TRBV18 and TRBJ2-1; unclear D gene. The CDR3 contains 13 residues. The V gene's germline CDR1 is KGHSH and CDR2 LQKENI. The V end lost 2 bases, the J end lost 6 bases, and 8 bases lay between the germline ends. CDR3 amino acids: CASSPNKANEQFF. CDR3 sequence (DNA): TGTGCCAGCTCACCAAACAAGGCCAATGAGCAGTTCTTC.

This sequence joins TRBV6-5 and TRBJ2-7; maybe TRBD2 (5 bases). Trimming removed 2 bases from V and 2 bases from J, with 13 bases in between. This CDR3 region has 15 residues. Germline V gene data show CDR1 as MNHEY and CDR2 as SVGAGI. CDR3 coding DNA: TGTGCCAGCAGTTACCGGGGTTTAAGCCCCTACGAGCAGTACTTC. Translating gives CASSYRGLSPYEQYF.

CDR3 nucleotide sequence: TGTGCCAGTAGTACCCCATTTTGGTCGGAGACGATTTATAGCAATCAGCCCCAGCATTTT. Its protein product is CASSTPFWSETIYSNQPQHF. The V gene is TRBV19, the J gene TRBJ1-5; no clear D gene. V was shortened by 4 bases and J by 0 bases, with 25 bases between the two germline ends. Germline assignment: CDR1 LNHDA and CDR2 SQIVND (reference sequence). The CDR3 consists of 20 residues.

The CDR3 DNA is TGTGCCAGCAATTCGCAGGGAGGACAGCCCCAGCATTTT. Residues: CASNSQGGQPQHF. This chain uses TRBV28 with TRBJ1-5, with a tentative D call TRBD1 (5 bases). This CDR3 spans 13 amino acids. Trimming took off 7 bases at V and 7 bases at J, with 14 bases between the two ends. Per germline, CDR1 MDHEN and CDR2 SYDVKM.

The DNA of the CDR3 is TGTGCCAGCAGCTTAGGGCGGGGTTCTCCCTACGAGCAGTACTTC. It codes for CASSLGRGSPYEQYF. The chain combines TRBV7-2 with TRBJ2-7, with D perhaps matching TRBD2 (6 bases). V gave up 1 base and J gave up 2 bases, with 12 bases separating them. The CDR3 is made up of 15 amino acids. Germline-derived CDR1 and CDR2 are SGHTA and FQGNSA. The variable domain in full, with the rest retrieved from reference TRBV7-2 and TRBJ2-7, is GAGVSQSPSNKVTEKGKDVELRCDPISGHTALYWYRQSLGQGLEFLIYFQGNSAPDKSGLPSDRFSAERTGGSVSTLTIQRTQQEDSAVYLCASSLGRGSPYEQYFGPGTRLTVT.

This sequence joins TRBV7-9 and TRBJ1-4, with D possibly matching TRBD1 (6 bases). Per germline, CDR1 SEHNR and CDR2 FQNEAQ (reference sequence). The CDR3 runs 14 residues. Trimming left V 3 bases short and J 4 bases short, with 9 bases between. The CDR3 loop reads CASSFPGVNEKLFF. CDR3 DNA: TGTGCCAGCAGCTTCCCAGGGGTTAATGAAAAACTGTTTTTT.

This clone was seen only a few times. The V call is TRBV6-1, the J call TRBJ1-5; weak D call: TRBD1 (6 bases). The germline CDR1 and CDR2 sequences are MNHNS and SASEGT. CDR3 size: 13 residues. Trimming took 3 bases from V and 10 from J, leaving 13 bases between them. The CDR3 reads CASSDRVGGPQHF. For the CDR3, the DNA is TGTGCCAGCAGTGACAGGGTAGGGGGACCCCAGCATTTT.

The chain employs TRBV5-4 and TRBJ2-3; TRBD1 or TRBD2 may be the D gene (5 bases each). The CDR3 runs 13 residues. V gave up 3 bases and J gave up 10 bases, with 15 bases separating them. CDR1 and CDR2 from the germline V gene are SGHNT and YYREEE (reference sequence). In nucleotides, the CDR3 is TGTGCCAGCAGCTGGGGGTCGGGGATCGCGCAGTATTTT. Encoded protein: CASSWGSGIAQYF.

V gene TRBV5-1 combines with J gene TRBJ1-2; D may be TRBD1 (5 bases). The germline V and J ends were trimmed by 2 bases and 0 bases, with 11 bases remaining between them. This CDR3 is built from 15 residues. Germline lookup yields CDR1 SGHRS and CDR2 YFSETQ. The CDR3 region has the DNA TGCGCCAGCAGCTTTGGCGGGGGATCTAACTATGGCTACACCTTC. Its translation is CASSFGGGSNYGYTF.

This sequence joins TRBV7-3 and TRBJ2-5, with unresolved D. Germline-derived CDR1 and CDR2 are SGHTA and FQGTGA. This CDR3 is built from 13 residues. V lost 5 bases and J lost 7, with 14 bases in between. For the CDR3, the DNA is TGTGCCAGCAGCGACACCTCGGGTGGGACCCAGTACTTC. It specifies CASSDTSGGTQYF.

The V gene is TRBV11-2, the J gene TRBJ2-7; D unresolved. CDR1 and CDR2 (germline): SGHAT, FQNNGV. V gave up 4 bases and J gave up 0 bases, with 13 bases separating them. The CDR3 runs to 15 residues. The CDR3 region is CASSYRRRHSYEQYF. CDR3 DNA sequence: TGTGCCAGCAGCTACCGGCGCCGACACTCCTACGAGCAGTACTTC. The full variable domain, in which reference TRBV11-2 and TRBJ2-7 provide the parts outside the CDR3, is EAGVAQSPRYKIIEKRQSVAFWCNPISGHATLYWYQQILGQGPKLLIQFQNNGVVDDSQLPKDRFSAERLKGVDSTLKIQPAKLEDSAVYLCASSYRRRHSYEQYFGPGTRLTVT.

This chain connects TRBV5-4 to TRBJ1-5; no firm D call. V was clipped by 0 bases and J by 4 bases, with 5 bases between them. This CDR3 comprises 13 residues. Germline loops: CDR1 SGHNT, CDR2 YYREEE (reference sequence). CDR3 residues: CASSLDQNQPQHF. CDR3 nucleotides: TGTGCCAGCAGCTTGGACCAGAATCAGCCCCAGCATTTT.

The chain links TRBV6-5 to TRBJ1-1; tentatively, D is TRBD1 (5 bases). This CDR3 region has 15 residues. The V and J ends lost 7 bases and 1 base respectively, with 16 bases between them. Germline values: CDR1 MNHEY, CDR2 SVGAGI. The CDR3 sequence: CASTWFSGQNTEAFF. The CDR3 DNA is TGTGCCAGCACCTGGTTTTCGGGGCAGAACACTGAAGCTTTCTTT.

This clone was counted only a few times. Other DNA sequences in this sample translate to the same CDR3. The chain has TRBV5-1 and TRBJ2-3, with 13 positions matching TRBD2. The CDR3 is made up of 15 amino acids. Germline lookup yields CDR1 SGHRS and CDR2 YFSETQ. Losses at the gene ends were 0 bases for V and 5 bases for J; bases not matched to a gene: 0. As DNA, the CDR3 is TGCGCCAGCAGCTTGGGACTAGCGGGAGGAGATACGCAGTATTTT. This codes for CASSLGLAGGDTQYF.

The chain links TRBV19 to TRBJ1-2; 8 nucleotides line up with TRBD1. Trimming at V came to 3 bases and at J to 13 bases, leaving 10 bases not matched to a gene. CDR1 and CDR2 from the germline V gene are LNHDA and SQIVND (reference sequence). The CDR3 sequence is 13 residues long. The CDR3 here is CASSMTGQGDLTF. DNA of the CDR3: TGTGCCAGTAGTATGACCGGACAGGGTGATCTCACCTTC. Full variable domain (remainder filled in from reference TRBV19 and TRBJ1-2): DGGITQSPKYLFRKEGQNVTLSCEQNLNHDAMYWYRQDPGQGLRLIYYSQIVNDFQKGDIAEGYSVSREKKESFPLTVTSAQKNPTAFYLCASSMTGQGDLTFGSGTRLTVV.

CDR3 amino acids: CASTDRSRNTQYF. The CDR3 region has the DNA TGTGCCAGCACTGACAGGTCGCGGAATACGCAGTATTTT. The chain recombines TRBV7-2 with TRBJ2-3, with D tentatively TRBD1 (6 bases). The germline V gene has CDR1 SGHTA and CDR2 FQGNSA. CDR3 length: 13 amino acids. V was trimmed by 7 bases and J by 7 bases, leaving 15 bases between them.

The chain couples TRBV5-5 to TRBJ2-7; possibly TRBD1 or TRBD2 for D (5 bases each). With 4 bases removed from V and 2 bases from J, the gap between germline ends came to 7 bases. The germline gives CDR1 SGHKS, CDR2 YYEKEE (reference sequence). CDR3 length: 12 amino acids. The CDR3 DNA follows: TGTGCCAGCAGCCGGGGCGCCTACGAGCAGTACTTC. Translation gives CASSRGAYEQYF.

The CDR3 protein is CAISEFGTGVYNEQFF. The CDR3 DNA follows: TGTGCCATCAGTGAGTTTGGGACAGGAGTTTACAATGAGCAGTTCTTC. The chain recombines TRBV10-3 with TRBJ2-1, with TRBD1 matching over 8 bases. Trimming removed 1 base from V and 4 bases from J; junction bases left unmatched: 6. This CDR3 has 16 amino acids. Per the germline V gene, CDR1 is ENHRY and CDR2 is SYGVKD.

For this clone: A much larger clone is a single base away; this may be a read error. The chain carries TRBV7-9 and TRBJ1-2; possibly TRBD1 for D (5 bases). V lost 0 bases and J lost 4, with 9 bases in between. Germline assignment: CDR1 SEHNR and CDR2 FQNEAQ (reference sequence). CDR3 length: 14 amino acids. CDR3 residues: CASSLAGATYGYTF. The CDR3 DNA sequence: TGTGCCAGCAGCTTAGCCGGGGCGACCTATGGCTACACCTTC.

This clone was counted once. The V and J genes are TRBV7-8 and TRBJ2-7; TRBD1 aligns across 7 bases. This CDR3 region has 15 residues. Germline V CDR1 and CDR2: SGHVS, FQNEAQ. After removal of 3 bases from V and 1 base from J, the junction contained 6 bases not matched to a gene. The CDR3 DNA reads TGTGCCAGCAGCTTCCAAAGACAGGGATCCTACGAGCAGTACTTC. Its protein is CASSFQRQGSYEQYF.

The J gene is TRBJ2-3, the V gene TRBV20-1; D might be TRBD1 (5 bases). The ends were cut back, 6 bases at V and 9 bases at J, with 13 bases in the middle. Germline CDR1 DFQATT, CDR2 SNEGSKA (reference sequence). The CDR3 has 11 residues. The CDR3 DNA sequence: TGCAGTGCAAGGGTGGGGCCGACGCAGTATTTT. It yields the protein CSARVGPTQYF.

The CDR3 spells CASSPQGQGGYEQYF. In nucleotides, the CDR3 is TGTGCCAGCTCACCCCAGGGACAGGGAGGCTACGAGCAGTACTTC. The chain employs TRBV18 and TRBJ2-7; 9 positions match TRBD1. CDR1 is KGHSH and CDR2 is LQKENI in the germline V gene. CDR3 length: 15 residues. Trimming took 3 bases from V and 3 from J; bases not matched to a gene: 6.

The CDR3 DNA is TGTGCCAGCAGCTTAGCCCAGGGGACAGGCTACGAGCAGTACTTC. Amino acid sequence: CASSLAQGTGYEQYF. This rearrangement joins TRBV11-2 to TRBJ2-7; TRBD1 agrees at 8 bases. V was pared by 1 base and J by 3 bases, with 5 bases of the junction left unmatched. Per the germline V gene, CDR1 is SGHAT and CDR2 is FQNNGV. The length of the CDR3 is 15 residues. The entire variable domain, with the rest obtained from reference TRBV11-2 and TRBJ2-7, is as follows: EAGVAQSPRYKIIEKRQSVAFWCNPISGHATLYWYQQILGQGPKLLIQFQNNGVVDDSQLPKDRFSAERLKGVDSTLKIQPAKLEDSAVYLCASSLAQGTGYEQYFGPGTRLTVT.

This rearrangement joins TRBV9 to TRBJ2-5, with 7 nucleotides matching TRBD1. Germline V gene sequence: CDR1 SGDLS, CDR2 YYNGEE. This CDR3 contains 15 residues. The J segment lost 5 bases and the V segment lost 3 bases, leaving 10 bases of the junction unmatched. The CDR3 spells CASSDGQAGEETQYF. Written as DNA, the CDR3 is TGTGCCAGCAGCGATGGACAGGCCGGTGAGGAGACCCAGTACTTC.